The clone carrying this TCR beta chain was seen just once. Using immunoSEQ multiplex PCR, the repertoire was profiled, and TCRdb retains in-frame clones only, with some absent. The sample contains 150,000 to 200,000 clones, approximately 92% of which appear only once. The data were taken from a study of control samples from healthy donors and cancer patients. V lost 3 bases, J lost 3 bases, and 17 bases lay in between. The CDR3 spans 16 residues. The germline gives CDR1 LNHNV, CDR2 YYDKDF (reference sequence). The chain uses TRBV15 and TRBJ1-2; TRBD1 is a possible D gene (6 bases). The specimen sequenced was blood. The TCR was taken from a woman between 35 and 50 years old in good health. CDR3 sequence: CATSSYGRGAHYGYTF. In DNA form, the CDR3 reads TGTGCCACCAGCAGTTATGGTCGGGGGGCACACTATGGCTACACCTTC.